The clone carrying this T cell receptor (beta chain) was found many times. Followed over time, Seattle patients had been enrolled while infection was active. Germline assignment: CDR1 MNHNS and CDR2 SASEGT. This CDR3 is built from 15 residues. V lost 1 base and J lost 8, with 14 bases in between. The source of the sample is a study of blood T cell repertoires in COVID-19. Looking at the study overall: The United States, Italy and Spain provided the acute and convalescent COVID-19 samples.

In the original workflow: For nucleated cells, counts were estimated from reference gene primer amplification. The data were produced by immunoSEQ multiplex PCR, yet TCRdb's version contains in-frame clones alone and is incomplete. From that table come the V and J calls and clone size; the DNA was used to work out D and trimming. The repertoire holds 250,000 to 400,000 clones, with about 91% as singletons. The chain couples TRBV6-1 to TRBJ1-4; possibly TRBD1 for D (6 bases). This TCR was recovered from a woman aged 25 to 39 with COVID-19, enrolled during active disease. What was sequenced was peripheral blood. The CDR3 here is CASSEEDSGGEKLFF. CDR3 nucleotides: TGTGCCAGCAGTGAAGAGGACAGCGGCGGCGAAAAACTGTTTTTT.